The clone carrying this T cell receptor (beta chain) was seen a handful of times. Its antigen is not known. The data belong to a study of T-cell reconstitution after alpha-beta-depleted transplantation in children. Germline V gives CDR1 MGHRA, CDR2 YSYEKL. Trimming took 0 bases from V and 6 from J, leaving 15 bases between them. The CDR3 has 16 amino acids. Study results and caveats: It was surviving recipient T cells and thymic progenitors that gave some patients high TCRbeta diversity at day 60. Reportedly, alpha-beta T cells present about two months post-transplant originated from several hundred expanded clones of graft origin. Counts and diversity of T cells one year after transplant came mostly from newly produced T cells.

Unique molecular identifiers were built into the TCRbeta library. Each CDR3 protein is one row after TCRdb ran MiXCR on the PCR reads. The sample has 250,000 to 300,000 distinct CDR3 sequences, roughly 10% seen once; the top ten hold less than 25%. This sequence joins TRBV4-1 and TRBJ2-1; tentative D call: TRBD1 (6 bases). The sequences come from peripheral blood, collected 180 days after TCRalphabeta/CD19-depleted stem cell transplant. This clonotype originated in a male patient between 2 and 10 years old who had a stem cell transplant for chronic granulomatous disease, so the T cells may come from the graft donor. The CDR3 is CASSQDGQSMLNEQFF. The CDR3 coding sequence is TGCGCCAGCAGCCAAGACGGACAGAGTATGCTCAATGAGCAGTTCTTC.